Presented here are 22 T cell receptor beta chains from one specimen sequenced in a study of blood T cells in healthy people across ages. Through a sample-barcoded 5' primer and a J-beta primer mix, a second PCR was run for roughly 7 to 12 cycles. TCRdb passed the 5' RACE reads through MiXCR, listing each CDR3 protein once. The sample has over a million distinct CDR3 sequences; about 25% are singletons. These same data were also listed under a study on T cells of mothers and their children.

Sequencing was performed on blood. The origin of the receptors is a girl under 10 years old in good health.

This clonotype was seen only a few times. The chain links TRBV6-5 to TRBJ1-2; D unresolved. V was shortened by 1 base and J by 0 bases, with 3 bases between the two germline ends. Looked up from germline, CDR1 is MNHEY and CDR2 is SVGAGI. This CDR3 contains 13 residues. CDR3: CASSYLSNYGYTF. As DNA, the CDR3 is TGTGCCAGCAGTTACTTATCTAACTATGGCTACACCTTC.

The CDR3 region has the DNA TGTGCCACCAGTGGACGAGGAAGCACAGATACGCAGTATTTT. Its protein is CATSGRGSTDTQYF. This sequence joins TRBV24-1 and TRBJ2-3; D unclear. This CDR3 spans 14 amino acids. CDR1 is KGHDR, CDR2 SFDVKD, per germline. Trimming cost V 5 bases and J 0 bases, with 8 bases left between them.

This chain's CDR3 is CASSTSENNEQFF. CDR3 DNA sequence: TGTGCCAGCTCAACTTCAGAAAACAATGAGCAGTTCTTC. The J gene is TRBJ2-1, the V gene TRBV18; D is ambiguous. Per germline, CDR1 KGHSH and CDR2 LQKENI. CDR3 length equals 13 residues. Between the trimmed V and J ends, which lost 5 bases and 5 bases, there was a span of 10 bases.

V usage is TRBV10-3 and J usage is TRBJ1-1; 9 positions agree with TRBD1. The germline gives CDR1 ENHRY, CDR2 SYGVKD. J lost 7 bases, V lost 4 bases, and 7 bases had no gene match. This CDR3 has 14 residues. The CDR3 DNA follows: TGTGCCATCAGTGGAAGGACAGGGGTGGGTGAAGCTTTCTTT. Translation: CAISGRTGVGEAFF.

This clonotype has a handful of counts. The chain combines TRBV10-3 with TRBJ2-5, with 8 nucleotides matching TRBD1. This CDR3 is 13 amino acids long. CDR1 is ENHRY and CDR2 is SYGVKD in the germline V gene. V lost 2 bases to trimming and J lost 11 bases; unmatched junction nucleotides: 7. DNA of the CDR3: TGTGCCATCAGTGAGCCTCCAGGGGGCCTGCAGTACTTC. Amino acid sequence: CAISEPPGGLQYF.

This clonotype was detected only a few times. V usage is TRBV3-1 and J usage is TRBJ1-4; D remains ambiguous. CDR1 and CDR2 (germline): LGHDT, YNNKEL (reference sequence). CDR3 length: 15 residues. The V end was cut by 3 bases, the J end by 11 bases, with 19 bases between. The CDR3 DNA sequence: TGTGCCAGCAGCCAGTCGGATGCGGGTGTAGGTAAACTGTTTTTT. This sequence encodes CASSQSDAGVGKLFF.

For the CDR3, the DNA is TGCAGCGTCGGACAGATGAACACTGAAGCTTTCTTT. Amino acid sequence: CSVGQMNTEAFF. The chain is built from TRBV29-1 and TRBJ1-1, with D maybe TRBD1 (6 bases). The V end lost 6 bases, the J end lost 0 bases, and 8 bases lay between the germline ends. This CDR3 spans 12 amino acids. Germline lookup yields CDR1 SQVTM and CDR2 ANQGSEA. Complete variable domain (other parts from reference TRBV29-1 and TRBJ1-1): SAVISQKPSRDICQRGTSLTIQCQVDSQVTMMFWYRQQPGQSLTLIATANQGSEATYESGFVIDKFPISRPNLTFSTLTVSNMSPEDSSIYLCSVGQMNTEAFFGQGTRLTVV.

This clonotype has only a few counts. This chain connects TRBV12-3 or TRBV12-4 to TRBJ2-3; TRBD1 matches 8 bases. Trimming cost V 7 bases and J 4 bases; bases outside gene matches: 10. The CDR3 is 15 amino acids. The DNA for the CDR3 is TGTGCCAGCACCTTTGGACAGGGAAGACCAGATACGCAGTATTTT. It yields the protein CASTFGQGRPDTQYF.

The chain is built from TRBV12-3 or TRBV12-4 and TRBJ2-1; tentative D call: TRBD1 (6 bases). V dropped 5 bases and J dropped 6 bases, with 11 bases sitting between them. The CDR3 is 13 residues long. CDR3 in amino acids: CASSPGQLNEQFF. DNA for the CDR3: TGTGCCAGCAGTCCGGGACAACTCAATGAGCAGTTCTTC.

The chain couples TRBV20-1 to TRBJ2-7, with D perhaps assigned TRBD1 or TRBD2 (5 bases each). V lost 3 bases, J lost 3 bases, and 15 bases lay in between. The CDR3 sequence is 14 residues long. CDR1 and CDR2 from the germline V gene are DFQATT and SNEGSKA (reference sequence). The CDR3 DNA follows: TGCAGTGCTAGGGACGGGACCCAAGGCTACGAGCAGTACTTC. As protein: CSARDGTQGYEQYF.

The chain employs TRBV4-1 and TRBJ2-6; D perhaps matches TRBD1 (5 bases). Trimming pared 3 bases from V and 1 base from J, leaving 10 bases between. The CDR3 has 16 amino acids. Germline V lookup: CDR1 MGHRA, CDR2 YSYEKL. The CDR3 sequence: CASSHGRESGANVLTF. CDR3 in DNA: TGCGCCAGCAGCCACGGCAGGGAATCTGGGGCCAACGTCCTGACTTTC.

The chain combines TRBV11-2 with TRBJ2-3; D is undetermined. With 2 bases removed from V and 3 bases from J, the gap between germline ends came to 15 bases. Germline V gene lookup returns CDR1 SGHAT and CDR2 FQNNGV. The CDR3 spans 16 residues. The CDR3 protein is CASSLSSPLGTDTQYF. The CDR3 region has the DNA TGTGCCAGCAGCTTATCTTCTCCGCTGGGGACAGATACGCAGTATTTT.

This clonotype was seen only a few times. The chain carries TRBV29-1 and TRBJ2-1; D possibly corresponds to TRBD1 (6 bases). The CDR3 has 11 residues. The germline V and J ends were trimmed by 1 base and 12 bases, with 10 bases remaining between them. Germline V CDR1 and CDR2: SQVTM, ANQGSEA. The CDR3 reads CSVEVGQLQFF. Here the CDR3 DNA reads TGCAGCGTTGAAGTCGGACAGCTGCAGTTCTTC.

The chain uses TRBV29-1 and TRBJ2-6; the D is unclear. The V end lost 0 bases, the J end lost 12 bases, and 6 bases lay between the germline ends. This CDR3 is built from 11 residues. Germline assignment: CDR1 SQVTM and CDR2 ANQGSEA. CDR3 protein: CSVEDRSVLTF. The DNA of the CDR3 is TGCAGCGTTGAAGATCGGAGCGTCCTGACTTTC.

The chain employs TRBV27 and TRBJ2-3; D is perhaps TRBD2 (6 bases). Germline V gene sequence: CDR1 MNHEY, CDR2 SMNVEV (reference sequence). V was cut by 11 bases and J by 6 bases, with 21 bases left in between. This CDR3 spans 14 amino acids. CDR3 sequence reads: CASALANEGDTQYF. DNA for the CDR3: TGTGCCTCCGCCCTAGCGAACGAGGGGGATACGCAGTATTTT.

This clonotype was detected a few times. The V and J genes are TRBV6-6 and TRBJ2-4, with a tentative D call TRBD1 (6 bases). Trimming removed 10 bases from V and 0 bases from J, with 16 bases in between. The CDR3 sequence is 15 residues long. Germline V gene lookup returns CDR1 MNHNY and CDR2 SVGAGI (reference sequence). CDR3 coding DNA: TGTGCCATCGGACAGAGTTACGTAGCCAAAAACATTCAGTACTTC. Protein: CAIGQSYVAKNIQYF.

This clonotype was observed a single time. The V gene is TRBV5-1, the J gene TRBJ2-2, with D unclear. The CDR3 is 15 amino acids. Trimming pared 0 bases from V and 9 bases from J, leaving 15 bases between. Germline CDR1 and CDR2: SGHRS and YFSETQ. The CDR3 DNA reads TGCGCCAGCAGCTTGGTGGGGTTAATTGACCGGGAGCTGTTTTTT. Protein: CASSLVGLIDRELFF. The full variable domain, completed using reference TRBV5-1 and TRBJ2-2, is KAGVTQTPRYLIKTRGQQVTLSCSPISGHRSVSWYQQTPGQGLQFLFEYFSETQRNKGNFPGRFSGRQFSNSRSEMNVSTLELGDSALYLCASSLVGLIDRELFFGEGSRLTVL.

The chain carries TRBV29-1 and TRBJ2-1, with D perhaps TRBD1 (6 bases). Germline V gives CDR1 SQVTM, CDR2 ANQGSEA. Trimming left V 2 bases short and J 4 bases short, with 9 bases between. The length of the CDR3 is 13 residues. The CDR3 DNA reads TGCAGCGTTGAACCACAGGGATACAATGAGCAGTTCTTC. This gives the protein CSVEPQGYNEQFF.

This clonotype was recorded a few times. The chain joins TRBV2 to TRBJ2-5; D gene unclear. Germline CDR1 SNHLY, CDR2 FYNNEI. The CDR3 spans 13 residues. V was cut by 7 bases and J by 3 bases, with 12 bases left in between. CDR3 residues: CASIPLEEETQYF. The CDR3 DNA sequence: TGTGCCAGCATCCCTCTAGAGGAAGAGACCCAGTACTTC.

The chain joins TRBV6-5 to TRBJ2-5; the D gene is possibly TRBD2 (7 bases). The DNA end lines up better with TRBJ2-1; the J call may be wrong. Looked up from germline, CDR1 is MNHEY and CDR2 is SVGAGI. The CDR3 length is 17 residues. CDR3 residues: CASSYSTRGLVKNEQFF. Written as DNA, the CDR3 is TGTGCCAGCAGTTACTCGACGCGGGGGCTGGTTAAGAATGAGCAGTTCTTC.

This clonotype was seen just once. The V call is TRBV19, the J call TRBJ1-1, with unresolved D. The CDR3 is 13 amino acids. V lost 4 bases, J lost 3 bases, and 9 bases lay in between. Germline V CDR1 and CDR2: LNHDA, SQIVND (reference sequence). The CDR3 DNA is TGTGCCAGTAGTACCAGCGAGGACACTGAAGCTTTCTTT. Residues: CASSTSEDTEAFF.

The chain couples TRBV7-9 to TRBJ1-4, with D unclear. V shed 5 bases and J shed 12 bases, with 16 bases lying between them. CDR1 is SEHNR and CDR2 is FQNEAQ in the germline V gene (reference sequence). The CDR3 is 13 amino acids. The CDR3, as DNA: TGTGCCAGCAGCCCCGGTCCCACACGGGAACTGTTTTTT. It translates to CASSPGPTRELFF.